The subject of this entry is one T cell receptor beta chain. Every one of the participants with HIV received treatment in the United States. Before DNA extraction, about 0.85-10 million cryopreserved PBMC were held in the samples. This sample was included in a study of long-term antiretroviral therapy in people with HIV. Survey-level resolution applied to immunoSEQ assay v3.0. Method: immunoSEQ multiplex PCR; TCRdb's copy keeps in-frame clones and lacks some. The data contain tens of thousands of clones, 87% of them singletons. The receptor comes from a man between 18 and 35 years old with HIV. The specimen was unsorted PBMCs, collected 1.1 years after starting antiretroviral therapy.

The CDR3 region has the DNA TGTGCCAGCAGTGACTCGTTTTCTAGCACAGATACGCAGTATTTT. It encodes CASSDSFSSTDTQYF. The J gene is TRBJ2-3, the V gene TRBV6-4; no definite D call. Deletions cut 0 bases from V and 0 bases from J, with 7 bases between. Germline loops: CDR1 MRHNA, CDR2 SNTAGT. The CDR3 has 15 amino acids.